These 9 T cell receptor beta chains were all obtained from the same sample, sequenced in a study of OX40 agonist ivuxolimab in advanced cancers. Some clones are missing from TCRdb's copy, which holds only in-frame ones; the method was immunoSEQ multiplex PCR. The table lists over 50,000 clones, 75% to 90% of them singletons. The sequencing here drew on CD4+ or CD8+ T cells sorted from blood, taken in a trial of the OX40 agonist ivuxolimab. These receptors all come from an adult with an advanced solid tumor such as melanoma, head and neck, liver or kidney cancer.

The rearrangement links TRBV27 to TRBJ2-2; either TRBD1 or TRBD2 may supply D (6 bases each). The V end was cut by 5 bases, the J end by 5 bases, with 30 bases between. Germline V CDR1 and CDR2: MNHEY, SMNVEV (reference sequence). The CDR3 is made up of 20 amino acids. The CDR3 DNA reads TGTGCCAGCAGTAGCGCCCGGACAGTTAGCGGCCTGGTGGATACCGGGGAGCTGTTTTTT. Encoded protein: CASSSARTVSGLVDTGELFF.

The chain has TRBV15 and TRBJ2-1, with 7 bases identical to TRBD2. The trim removed 0 bases at V and 7 bases at J, leaving 9 bases unmatched. The CDR3 extends over 16 amino acids. Germline CDR1 and CDR2: LNHNV and YYDKDF (reference sequence). This chain's CDR3 is CATSREGPGLLNEQFF. The DNA of the CDR3 is TGTGCCACCAGCAGAGAAGGGCCGGGACTACTAAATGAGCAGTTCTTC.

This clone was detected a few times. The chain is built from TRBV19 and TRBJ1-1, with D possibly being TRBD1 (5 bases). Trimming stripped 7 bases from V and 0 bases from J, with 12 bases between. Germline V gene lookup returns CDR1 LNHDA and CDR2 SQIVND (reference sequence). This CDR3 comprises 14 residues. The CDR3 sequence is CASTQGFVNTEAFF. Written as DNA, the CDR3 is TGTGCCAGTACCCAGGGTTTTGTGAACACTGAAGCTTTCTTT.

The rearrangement joins TRBV15 to TRBJ2-3, with D tentatively TRBD2 (5 bases). The CDR3 consists of 17 residues. Per the germline V gene, CDR1 is LNHNV and CDR2 is YYDKDF (reference sequence). The V and J ends lost 7 bases and 1 base respectively, with 21 bases between them. The CDR3 DNA follows: TGTGCCACCATTGATGTGCGCCGGACTGGACGCACAGATACGCAGTATTTT. Its protein product is CATIDVRRTGRTDTQYF. Filled out from reference TRBV15 and TRBJ2-3, the complete variable domain reads DAMVIQNPRYQVTQFGKPVTLSCSQTLNHNVMYWYQQKSSQAPKLLFHYYDKDFNNEADTPDNFQSRRPNTSFCFLDIRSPGLGDTAMYLCATIDVRRTGRTDTQYFGPGTRLTVL.

This clone appeared a few times. The V call is TRBV19, the J call TRBJ1-5; D ambiguous. Germline V gene sequence: CDR1 LNHDA, CDR2 SQIVND (reference sequence). The CDR3 is 14 amino acids. Trimming removed 6 bases at V and 7 bases at J, with 16 bases between. CDR3 bases: TGTGCCAGTAGCCCACCTGCCAGCCTACAGCCCCAGCATTTT. Translating gives CASSPPASLQPQHF.

This clone was counted a few times. The chain carries TRBV9 and TRBJ2-1, with 7 bases aligning to TRBD2. Germline assignment: CDR1 SGDLS and CDR2 YYNGEE. V lost 4 bases, J lost 2 bases, and 9 bases stayed unmatched. The length of the CDR3 is 16 residues. CDR3 coding DNA: TGTGCCAGCAGCCTTACTAGCGACGTAGCCTACAATGAGCAGTTCTTC. As protein: CASSLTSDVAYNEQFF.

J is TRBJ2-7 and V is TRBV29-1; D tentatively reads TRBD1 or TRBD2 (6 bases each). With 4 bases removed from V and 7 bases from J, the gap between germline ends came to 14 bases. The CDR3 has 12 amino acids. From germline, CDR1 is SQVTM and CDR2 ANQGSEA. As DNA, the CDR3 is TGCAGCGTTGTAAGGGGGGTTCAAGAGCAGTACTTC. Translating gives CSVVRGVQEQYF.

The chain joins TRBV28 to TRBJ1-4; D ambiguous. This CDR3 is 12 amino acids long. Trimming left V 4 bases short and J 13 bases short, with 13 bases between. Germline-derived CDR1 and CDR2 are MDHEN and SYDVKM. This CDR3 reads CASSSGPSPLFF. In nucleotides, the CDR3 is TGTGCCAGCAGTTCCGGGCCCAGCCCACTGTTTTTT.

The chain joins TRBV18 to TRBJ1-5; D gene ambiguous. Per the germline V gene, CDR1 is KGHSH and CDR2 is LQKENI. The V end was cut by 2 bases, the J end by 4 bases, with 12 bases between. The CDR3 contains 15 residues. CDR3 residues: CASSPTSGENQPQHF. In DNA form, the CDR3 reads TGTGCCAGCTCACCAACCTCCGGAGAAAATCAGCCCCAGCATTTT.